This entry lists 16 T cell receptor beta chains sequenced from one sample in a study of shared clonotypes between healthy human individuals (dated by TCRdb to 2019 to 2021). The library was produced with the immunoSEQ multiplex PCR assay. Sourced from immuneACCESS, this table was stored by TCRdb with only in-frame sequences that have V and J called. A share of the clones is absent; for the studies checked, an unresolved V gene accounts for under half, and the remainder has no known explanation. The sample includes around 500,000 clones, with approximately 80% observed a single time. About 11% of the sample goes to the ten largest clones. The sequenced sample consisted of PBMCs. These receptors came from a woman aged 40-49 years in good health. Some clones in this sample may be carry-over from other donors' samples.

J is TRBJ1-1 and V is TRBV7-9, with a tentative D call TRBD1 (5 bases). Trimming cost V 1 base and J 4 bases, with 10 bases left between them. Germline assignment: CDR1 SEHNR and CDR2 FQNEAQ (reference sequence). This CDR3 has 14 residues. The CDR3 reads CASSLGIGTTEAFF. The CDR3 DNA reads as TGTGCCAGCAGCTTAGGTATAGGGACCACTGAAGCTTTCTTT.

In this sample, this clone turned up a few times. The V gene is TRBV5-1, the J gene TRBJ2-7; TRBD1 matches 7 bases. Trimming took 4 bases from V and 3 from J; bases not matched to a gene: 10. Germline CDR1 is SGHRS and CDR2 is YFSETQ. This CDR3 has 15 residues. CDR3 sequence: CASSVQGTEYYEQYF. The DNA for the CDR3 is TGCGCCAGCAGCGTCCAGGGGACAGAATACTACGAGCAGTACTTC.

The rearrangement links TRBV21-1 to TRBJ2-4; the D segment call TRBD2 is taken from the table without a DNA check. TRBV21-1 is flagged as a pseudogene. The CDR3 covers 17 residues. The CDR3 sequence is CASSKVMREVAKNIQYF. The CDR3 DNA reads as TGTGCCAGCAGCAAAGTAATGCGGGAGGTAGCCAAAAACATTCAGTACTTC.

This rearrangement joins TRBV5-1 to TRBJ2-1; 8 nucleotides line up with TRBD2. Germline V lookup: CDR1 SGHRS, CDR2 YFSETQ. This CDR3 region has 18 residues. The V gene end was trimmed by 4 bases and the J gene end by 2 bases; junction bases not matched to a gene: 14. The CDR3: CASSPFPRLASTYNEQFF. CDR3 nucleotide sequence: TGCGCCAGCAGCCCTTTCCCCAGACTAGCGAGTACCTACAATGAGCAGTTCTTC. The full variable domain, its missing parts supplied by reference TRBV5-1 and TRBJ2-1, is KAGVTQTPRYLIKTRGQQVTLSCSPISGHRSVSWYQQTPGQGLQFLFEYFSETQRNKGNFPGRFSGRQFSNSRSEMNVSTLELGDSALYLCASSPFPRLASTYNEQFFGPGTRLTVL.

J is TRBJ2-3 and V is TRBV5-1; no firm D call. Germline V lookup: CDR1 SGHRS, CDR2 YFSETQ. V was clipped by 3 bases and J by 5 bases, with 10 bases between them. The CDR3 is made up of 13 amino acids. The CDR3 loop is CASSSPPEDTQYF. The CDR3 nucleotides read TGCGCCAGCAGCTCCCCCCCCGAAGATACGCAGTATTTT.

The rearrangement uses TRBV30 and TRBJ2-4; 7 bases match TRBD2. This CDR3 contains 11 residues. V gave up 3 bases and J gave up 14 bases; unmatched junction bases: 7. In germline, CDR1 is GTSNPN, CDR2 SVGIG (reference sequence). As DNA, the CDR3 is TGTGCCTGGAGGAGGGGCGGGAGCGAGTACTTC. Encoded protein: CAWRRGGSEYF.

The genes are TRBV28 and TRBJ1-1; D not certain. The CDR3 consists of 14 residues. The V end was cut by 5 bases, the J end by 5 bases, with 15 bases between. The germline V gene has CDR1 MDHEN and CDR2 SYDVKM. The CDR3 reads CASSGWRDGTEAFF. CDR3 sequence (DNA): TGTGCCAGCAGTGGCTGGAGGGATGGGACTGAAGCTTTCTTT. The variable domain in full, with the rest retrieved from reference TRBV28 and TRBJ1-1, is DVKVTQSSRYLVKRTGEKVFLECVQDMDHENMFWYRQDPGLGLRLIYFSYDVKMKEKGDIPEGYSVSREKKERFSLILESASTNQTSMYLCASSGWRDGTEAFFGQGTRLTVV.

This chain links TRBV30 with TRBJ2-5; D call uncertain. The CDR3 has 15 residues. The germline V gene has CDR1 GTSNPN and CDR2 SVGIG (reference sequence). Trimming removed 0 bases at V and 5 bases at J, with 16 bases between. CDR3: CAWSVRLGLGETQYF. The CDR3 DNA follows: TGTGCCTGGAGTGTACGGCTGGGGTTGGGCGAGACCCAGTACTTC.

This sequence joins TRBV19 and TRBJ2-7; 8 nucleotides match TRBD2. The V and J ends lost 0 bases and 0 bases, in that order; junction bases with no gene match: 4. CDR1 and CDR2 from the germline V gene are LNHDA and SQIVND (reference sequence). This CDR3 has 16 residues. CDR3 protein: CASSIEWREVSYEQYF. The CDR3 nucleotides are TGTGCCAGTAGTATAGAATGGCGGGAGGTCTCCTACGAGCAGTACTTC. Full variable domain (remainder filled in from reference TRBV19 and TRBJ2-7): DGGITQSPKYLFRKEGQNVTLSCEQNLNHDAMYWYRQDPGQGLRLIYYSQIVNDFQKGDIAEGYSVSREKKESFPLTVTSAQKNPTAFYLCASSIEWREVSYEQYFGPGTRLTVT.

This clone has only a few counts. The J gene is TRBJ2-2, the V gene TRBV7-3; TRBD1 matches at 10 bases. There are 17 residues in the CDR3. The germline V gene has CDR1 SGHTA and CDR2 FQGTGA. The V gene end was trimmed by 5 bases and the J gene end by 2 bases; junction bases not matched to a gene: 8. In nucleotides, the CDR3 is TGTGCCAGCAGCCTCCATGGACAGGGGGGTAACACCGGGGAGCTGTTTTTT. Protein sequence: CASSLHGQGGNTGELFF. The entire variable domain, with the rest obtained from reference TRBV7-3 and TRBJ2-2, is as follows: GAGVSQTPSNKVTEKGKYVELRCDPISGHTALYWYRQSLGQGPEFLIYFQGTGAADDSGLPNDRFFAVRPEGSVSTLKIQRTERGDSAVYLCASSLHGQGGNTGELFFGEGSRLTVL.

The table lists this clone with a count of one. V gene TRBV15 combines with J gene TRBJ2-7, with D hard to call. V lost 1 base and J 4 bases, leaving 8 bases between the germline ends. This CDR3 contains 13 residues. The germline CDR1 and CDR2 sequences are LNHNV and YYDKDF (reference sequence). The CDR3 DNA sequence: TGTGCCACCAGCAGAGGTACCTCTTACGAGCAGTACTTC. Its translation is CATSRGTSYEQYF. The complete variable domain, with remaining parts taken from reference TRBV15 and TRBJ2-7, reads DAMVIQNPRYQVTQFGKPVTLSCSQTLNHNVMYWYQQKSSQAPKLLFHYYDKDFNNEADTPDNFQSRRPNTSFCFLDIRSPGLGDTAMYLCATSRGTSYEQYFGPGTRLTVT.

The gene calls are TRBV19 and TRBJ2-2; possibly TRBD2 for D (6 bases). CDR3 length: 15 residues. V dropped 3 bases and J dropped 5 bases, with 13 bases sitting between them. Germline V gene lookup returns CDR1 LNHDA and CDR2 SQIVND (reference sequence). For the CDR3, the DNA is TGTGCCAGTAGTATGAGACTAGGAAGGACCGGGGAGCTGTTTTTT. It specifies CASSMRLGRTGELFF.

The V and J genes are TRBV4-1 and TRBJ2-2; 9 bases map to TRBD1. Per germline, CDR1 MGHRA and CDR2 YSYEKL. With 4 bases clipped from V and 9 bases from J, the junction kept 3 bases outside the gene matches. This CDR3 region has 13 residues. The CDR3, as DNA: TGCGCCAGCAGCCCTGGACAGGGGTGGGAGCTGTTTTTT. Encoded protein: CASSPGQGWELFF.

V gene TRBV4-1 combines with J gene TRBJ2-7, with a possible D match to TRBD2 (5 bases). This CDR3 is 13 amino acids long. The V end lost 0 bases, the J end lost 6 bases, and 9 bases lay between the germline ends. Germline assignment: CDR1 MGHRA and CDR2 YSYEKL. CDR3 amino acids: CASSQERAREQYF. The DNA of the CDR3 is TGCGCCAGCAGCCAAGAGCGGGCGCGCGAGCAGTACTTC.

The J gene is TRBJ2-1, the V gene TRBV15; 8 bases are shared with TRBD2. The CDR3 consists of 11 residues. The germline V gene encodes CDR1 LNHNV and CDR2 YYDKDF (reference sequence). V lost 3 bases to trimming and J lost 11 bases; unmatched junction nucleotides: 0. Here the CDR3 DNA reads TGTGCCACCAGCAGTAGCGGGAAGCAGTTCTTC. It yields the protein CATSSSGKQFF.

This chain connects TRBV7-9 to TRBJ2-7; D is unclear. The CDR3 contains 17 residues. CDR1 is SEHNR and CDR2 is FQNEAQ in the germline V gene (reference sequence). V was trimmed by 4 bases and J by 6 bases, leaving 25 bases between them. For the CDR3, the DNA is TGTGCCAGCAGCTCGTCTTTTTTCAGTGACGGAGAGTTCGAGCAGTACTTC. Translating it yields CASSSSFFSDGEFEQYF. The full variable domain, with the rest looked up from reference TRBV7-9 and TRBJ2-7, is DTGVSQNPRHKITKRGQNVTFRCDPISEHNRLYWYRQTLGQGPEFLTYFQNEAQLEKSRLLSDRFSAERPKGSFSTLEIQRTEQGDSAMYLCASSSSFFSDGEFEQYFGPGTRLTVT.